The 29 T cell receptor beta chains given below trace back to one sample, sequenced in a study of a mutant IDH1 vaccine in newly diagnosed glioma. Sequencing was performed with immunoSEQ multiplex PCR; in TCRdb, only in-frame clones are kept and a portion is missing. The table includes about 92,000 clones, roughly 77% detected once. Indicated time point: baseline, week 1 (first vaccination visit). The treatment was: pre-vaccination baseline after standard-of-care therapy. Material: PBMCs, obtained from a glioma patient treated with radiotherapy, temozolomide or both. The receptor source for this set is a man aged 40-49 years with glioma.

The chain has TRBV18 and TRBJ1-4, with D unresolved. The CDR3 extends over 14 amino acids. Germline CDR1 reads KGHSH; CDR2 reads LQKENI. V lost 2 bases and J lost 7, with 11 bases in between. CDR3 residues: CASSPGLYLEKLFF. The CDR3 coding sequence is TGTGCCAGCTCACCAGGACTGTACCTTGAAAAACTGTTTTTT.

The chain couples TRBV10-3 to TRBJ1-6, with no clear D. Trimming cost V 6 bases and J 5 bases, with 11 bases left between them. The CDR3 has 14 residues. Germline CDR1 reads ENHRY; CDR2 reads SYGVKD. CDR3 loop: CAIRPTADNSPLHF. The CDR3, as DNA: TGTGCCATCAGGCCCACAGCGGATAATTCACCCCTCCACTTT.

The genes are TRBV6-5 and TRBJ1-2; no firm D call. The germline CDR1 and CDR2 sequences are MNHEY and SVGAGI. CDR3 length equals 14 residues. The V end was cut by 9 bases, the J end by 1 base, with 15 bases between. CDR3 sequence (DNA): TGTGCCAGTTTCTACACTACAGATAACTATGGCTACACCTTC. Translation gives CASFYTTDNYGYTF.

The chain carries TRBV6-6 and TRBJ1-2; no firm D call. With 8 bases removed from V and 8 bases from J, the gap between germline ends came to 12 bases. The CDR3 consists of 11 residues. Looked up from germline, CDR1 is MNHNY and CDR2 is SVGAGI (reference sequence). CDR3 sequence (DNA): TGTGCCAGCGCCGCGGAGGTCGGCTACACCTTC. Protein product: CASAAEVGYTF.

This chain joins TRBV23-1 and TRBJ2-3; D may be TRBD1 (5 bases). TRBV23-1 is an ORF, with its function uncertain. Trimming cost V 4 bases and J 0 bases, with 8 bases left between them. The CDR3 extends over 14 amino acids. This chain's CDR3 is CASSLRESTDTQYF. CDR3 DNA: TGCGCCAGCAGTCTCAGGGAAAGCACAGATACGCAGTATTTT.

V gene TRBV6-5 combines with J gene TRBJ2-5, with 12 positions matching TRBD1. Germline trimming cut 0 bases from V and 3 bases from J; bases unmatched to any gene: 2. CDR3 length: 16 residues. The germline CDR1 and CDR2 sequences are MNHEY and SVGAGI. CDR3 nucleotides: TGTGCCAGCAGTTACTCCGGGACAGGGGGCGAAGAGACCCAGTACTTC. Amino acid sequence: CASSYSGTGGEETQYF.

As to this clone: At one boundary the junction diverges from the germline segment, which might be a read error. V is TRBV14 and J is TRBJ2-1, with TRBD2 matching 9 bases. The CDR3 totals 15 residues. Germline V gene lookup returns CDR1 SGHDN and CDR2 FVKESK. CDR3 protein: CASSQGSGGPNEQFF. The CDR3 DNA reads as TGTGCCAGCAGTCAAGGTAGCGGGGGCCCCAATGAGCAGTTCTTC.

V usage is TRBV7-2 and J usage is TRBJ2-2, with 14 bases aligning to TRBD2. The V segment lost 5 bases and the J segment 4 bases; nucleotides outside the gene matches: 3. Germline CDR1 reads SGHTA; CDR2 reads FQGNSA. The CDR3 extends over 16 amino acids. CDR3 sequence: CASSPGLAGVTGELFF. For the CDR3, the DNA is TGTGCCAGCAGCCCGGGACTAGCGGGAGTCACCGGGGAGCTGTTTTTT.

V is TRBV6-5 and J is TRBJ1-6; 7 nucleotides line up with TRBD1. Germline CDR1 reads MNHEY; CDR2 reads SVGAGI. CDR3 size: 14 residues. Losses at the gene ends were 1 base for V and 10 bases for J; bases not matched to a gene: 4. The CDR3 bases are TGTGCCAGCAGTTACTTACAGGGGAGGTCACCCCTCCACTTT. Amino acids: CASSYLQGRSPLHF.

The rearrangement joins TRBV30 to TRBJ1-2; D is unclear. The germline V gene encodes CDR1 GTSNPN and CDR2 SVGIG (reference sequence). V was trimmed by 4 bases and J by 7 bases, leaving 10 bases between them. The CDR3 is 11 amino acids. This chain's CDR3 is CAWTEIGGYTF. CDR3 bases: TGTGCCTGGACGGAGATTGGTGGCTACACCTTC.

The chain has TRBV21-1 and TRBJ1-2; TRBD1, the table's D call, lacks a check against the DNA. TRBV21-1 is a recognized pseudogene. The CDR3 covers 15 residues. This chain's CDR3 is CASRIGRGVGYGYTF. The CDR3 DNA reads as TGTGCCAGTAGAATTGGCAGGGGGGTAGGCTATGGCTACACCTTC.

The J gene is TRBJ2-2, the V gene TRBV7-2; 7 bases match TRBD1. V shed 6 bases and J 1 base; nucleotides not matched to a gene: 5. The CDR3 has 15 amino acids. Germline CDR1 is SGHTA and CDR2 is FQGNSA. Written as DNA, the CDR3 is TGTGCCAGCAGTTCCAACAGGGGGAACACCGGGGAGCTGTTTTTT. As protein: CASSSNRGNTGELFF.

This clone was recorded many times. The chain couples TRBV5-1 to TRBJ2-2; TRBD2 aligns across 7 bases. This CDR3 contains 16 residues. J was trimmed by 6 bases and V by 4 bases; bases with no gene match: 12. The germline gives CDR1 SGHRS, CDR2 YFSETQ. This chain's CDR3 is CASSPQGAGVSGELFF. The CDR3 DNA reads as TGCGCCAGCAGCCCACAAGGGGCGGGAGTTTCCGGGGAGCTGTTTTTT.

The V call is TRBV7-9, the J call TRBJ1-1, with no clear D. Germline V gene lookup returns CDR1 SEHNR and CDR2 FQNEAQ (reference sequence). This CDR3 spans 12 amino acids. V dropped 5 bases and J dropped 3 bases, with 7 bases sitting between them. CDR3: CASSNKDTEAFF. The CDR3 DNA is TGTGCCAGCAGCAATAAGGACACTGAAGCTTTCTTT.

This rearrangement joins TRBV5-4 to TRBJ1-2, with 7 positions matching TRBD1. Germline V gene lookup returns CDR1 SGHNT and CDR2 YYREEE (reference sequence). This CDR3 region has 12 residues. The V segment lost 0 bases and the J segment 7 bases; nucleotides outside the gene matches: 0. The CDR3 nucleotides read TGTGCCAGCAGCTTGGACAGGGGTGGCTACACCTTC. Translated: CASSLDRGGYTF. Drawing the rest from reference TRBV5-4 and TRBJ1-2, the complete variable domain is ETGVTQSPTHLIKTRGQQVTLRCSSQSGHNTVSWYQQALGQGPQFIFQYYREEENGRGNFPPRFSGLQFPNYSSELNVNALELDDSALYLCASSLDRGGYTFGSGTRLTVV.

Only a few counts were recorded for this clone. This rearrangement joins TRBV19 to TRBJ1-1, with D perhaps TRBD1 (5 bases). Germline assignment: CDR1 LNHDA and CDR2 SQIVND (reference sequence). V lost 3 bases and J lost 0, with 8 bases in between. CDR3 length: 14 residues. CDR3 amino acids: CASSMGELNTEAFF. Written as DNA, the CDR3 is TGTGCCAGTAGTATGGGGGAGTTGAACACTGAAGCTTTCTTT.

CDR3 in DNA: TGCGCCAGCAGCTTCGACGGGGCTCAGAACACTGAAGCTTTCTTT. It translates to CASSFDGAQNTEAFF. The J gene is TRBJ1-1, the V gene TRBV5-1; perhaps TRBD1 as D (5 bases). V lost 2 bases and J 1 base, leaving 12 bases between the germline ends. CDR3 length equals 15 residues. Germline-derived CDR1 and CDR2 are SGHRS and YFSETQ.

This chain links TRBV30 with TRBJ1-2, with a weak D call TRBD1 (5 bases). The length of the CDR3 is 10 residues. The V end lost 8 bases, the J end lost 7 bases, and 11 bases lay between the germline ends. Germline lookup yields CDR1 GTSNPN and CDR2 SVGIG (reference sequence). CDR3 DNA: TGTGCCCACCGGGACCCTGGCTACACCTTC. Amino acid sequence: CAHRDPGYTF.

This clone was counted once. This sequence joins TRBV6-1 and TRBJ2-2; D is unresolved. Trimming removed 6 bases at V and 10 bases at J, with 9 bases between. The germline V gene encodes CDR1 MNHNS and CDR2 SASEGT. This CDR3 has 11 residues. Written as DNA, the CDR3 is TGTGCCAGCAGCGACTTTGTGGAGCTGTTTTTT. It codes for CASSDFVELFF.

The gene calls are TRBV4-2 and TRBJ2-3; D might be TRBD2 (7 bases). The ends were cut back, 1 base at V and 1 base at J, with 21 bases in the middle. The germline V gene encodes CDR1 LGHNA and CDR2 YNFKEQ. This CDR3 comprises 19 residues. The CDR3 sequence is CASSQALVRGGPRTDTQYF. The CDR3 coding sequence is TGTGCCAGCAGCCAAGCCCTAGTTAGGGGGGGGCCCCGCACAGATACGCAGTATTTT.

The genes are TRBV28 and TRBJ1-2; 9 nucleotides match TRBD1. The ends lost 6 bases at V and 4 bases at J; junction bases unmatched: 9. The germline CDR1 and CDR2 sequences are MDHEN and SYDVKM. CDR3 length: 15 residues. The CDR3 DNA is TGTGCCAGCAGCCGACCTGGGACAGGGACCTATGGCTACACCTTC. This encodes CASSRPGTGTYGYTF.

This chain links TRBV7-9 with TRBJ1-3; tentatively, D is TRBD1 (5 bases). The CDR3 length is 16 residues. Germline V gene lookup returns CDR1 SEHNR and CDR2 FQNEAQ (reference sequence). The V end was cut by 4 bases, the J end by 4 bases, with 17 bases between. The CDR3 region has the DNA TGTGCCAGCAGCTCCAAATTCAGGGTTTCCGGAAACACCATATATTTT. It encodes CASSSKFRVSGNTIYF.

This clone was seen more than once but under ten times. This chain's CDR3 is CASKGRPRHF. CDR3 DNA: TGTGCCAGCAAGGGACGGCCTCGCCATTTT. The chain joins TRBV6-5 to TRBJ1-5, with D tentatively TRBD1 (5 bases). Germline V CDR1 and CDR2: MNHEY, SVGAGI. There are 10 residues in the CDR3. V dropped 7 bases and J dropped 16 bases, with 14 bases sitting between them.

Only one count was recorded for this clone. The rearrangement uses TRBV5-8 and TRBJ1-5, with D tentatively TRBD1 (5 bases). This CDR3 has 15 amino acids. Germline values: CDR1 SGHTS, CDR2 YDEGEE. V dropped 4 bases and J dropped 4 bases, with 15 bases sitting between them. DNA for the CDR3: TGTGCCAGCAGCCCTGGGGGGTCGAGAAATCAGCCCCAGCATTTT. Translation gives CASSPGGSRNQPQHF. Combining the CDR3 with reference TRBV5-8 and TRBJ1-5 gives the whole variable domain EAGVTQSPTHLIKTRGQQATLRCSPISGHTSVYWYQQALGLGLQFLLWYDEGEERNRGNFPPRFSGRQFPNYSSELNVNALELEDSALYLCASSPGGSRNQPQHFGDGTRLSIL.

The chain recombines TRBV18 with TRBJ1-5; D might be TRBD1 (5 bases). The CDR3 contains 17 residues. Germline V gives CDR1 KGHSH, CDR2 LQKENI. With 3 bases removed from V and 0 bases from J, the gap between germline ends came to 15 bases. The CDR3 nucleotides are TGTGCCAGCTCACCGTCACATGGGACGGATAGCAATCAGCCCCAGCATTTT. This translates into CASSPSHGTDSNQPQHF.

DNA for the CDR3: TGTGCCAGCAGCCCCCGAACAGGGGTGAACACCGGGGAGCTGTTTTTT. Translated: CASSPRTGVNTGELFF. This chain links TRBV9 with TRBJ2-2; 7 bases fit TRBD1. V was clipped by 4 bases and J by 1 base; unmatched bases: 7. Germline V lookup: CDR1 SGDLS, CDR2 YYNGEE. CDR3 length: 16 amino acids.

This chain connects TRBV7-9 to TRBJ1-2; 8 nucleotides line up with TRBD1. CDR1 is SEHNR, CDR2 FQNEAQ, per germline (reference sequence). V shed 2 bases, J shed 3 bases, and the junction held 5 bases outside the gene matches. The CDR3 has 15 amino acids. The CDR3 loop reads CASSLIPGGDYGYTF. The CDR3 DNA reads TGTGCCAGCAGCTTAATTCCAGGGGGCGACTATGGCTACACCTTC. Based on the CDR3 plus reference TRBV7-9 and TRBJ1-2, the full variable domain is DTGVSQNPRHKITKRGQNVTFRCDPISEHNRLYWYRQTLGQGPEFLTYFQNEAQLEKSRLLSDRFSAERPKGSFSTLEIQRTEQGDSAMYLCASSLIPGGDYGYTFGSGTRLTVV.

This clone is medium-sized within its sample. The DNA for the CDR3 is TGCGCCAGCAGTGAAGGTAGCGGGGGACGAGATACGCAGTATTTT. The encoded protein is CASSEGSGGRDTQYF. The chain joins TRBV10-1 to TRBJ2-3, with 9 nucleotides matching TRBD2. Germline lookup yields CDR1 WNHNN and CDR2 SYGVQD (reference sequence). V lost 3 bases, J lost 5 bases, and 6 bases stayed unmatched. There are 15 residues in the CDR3.

This clone has only a few counts. The gene calls are TRBV7-2 and TRBJ2-1; weak D call: TRBD1 (6 bases). Per the germline V gene, CDR1 is SGHTA and CDR2 is FQGNSA. Between the trimmed V and J ends, which lost 5 bases and 6 bases, there was a span of 8 bases. The CDR3 contains 12 residues. This CDR3 is CASSRQVNEQFF. Written as DNA, the CDR3 is TGTGCCAGCAGCCGACAGGTCAATGAGCAGTTCTTC.